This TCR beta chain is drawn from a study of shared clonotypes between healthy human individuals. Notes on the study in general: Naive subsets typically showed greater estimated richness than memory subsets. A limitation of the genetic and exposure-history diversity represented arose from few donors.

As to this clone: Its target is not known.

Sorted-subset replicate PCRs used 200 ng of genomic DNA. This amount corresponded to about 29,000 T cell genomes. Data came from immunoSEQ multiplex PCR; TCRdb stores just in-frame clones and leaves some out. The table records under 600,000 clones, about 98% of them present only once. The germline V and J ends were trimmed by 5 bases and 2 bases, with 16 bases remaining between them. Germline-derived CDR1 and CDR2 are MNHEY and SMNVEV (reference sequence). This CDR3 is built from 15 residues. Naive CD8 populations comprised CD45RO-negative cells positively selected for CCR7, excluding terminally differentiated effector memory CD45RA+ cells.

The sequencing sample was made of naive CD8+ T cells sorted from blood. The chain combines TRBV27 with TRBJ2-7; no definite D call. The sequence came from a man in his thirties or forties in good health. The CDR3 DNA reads TGTGCCAGCAGTCACCGATCCCACGGTACCTACGAGCAGTACTTC. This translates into CASSHRSHGTYEQYF.